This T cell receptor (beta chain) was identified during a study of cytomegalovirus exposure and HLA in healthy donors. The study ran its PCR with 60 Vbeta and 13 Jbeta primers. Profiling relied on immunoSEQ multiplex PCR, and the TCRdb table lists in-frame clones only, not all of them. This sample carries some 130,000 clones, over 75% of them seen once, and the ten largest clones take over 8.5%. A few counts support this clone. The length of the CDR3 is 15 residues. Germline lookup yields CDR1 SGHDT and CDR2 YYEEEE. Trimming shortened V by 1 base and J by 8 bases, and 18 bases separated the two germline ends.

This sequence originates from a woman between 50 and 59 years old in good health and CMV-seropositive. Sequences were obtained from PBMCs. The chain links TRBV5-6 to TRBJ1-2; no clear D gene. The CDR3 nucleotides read TGTGCCAGCAGCTTGTCCGAGACTCCTCAGTCAGGCTACACCTTC. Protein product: CASSLSETPQSGYTF.